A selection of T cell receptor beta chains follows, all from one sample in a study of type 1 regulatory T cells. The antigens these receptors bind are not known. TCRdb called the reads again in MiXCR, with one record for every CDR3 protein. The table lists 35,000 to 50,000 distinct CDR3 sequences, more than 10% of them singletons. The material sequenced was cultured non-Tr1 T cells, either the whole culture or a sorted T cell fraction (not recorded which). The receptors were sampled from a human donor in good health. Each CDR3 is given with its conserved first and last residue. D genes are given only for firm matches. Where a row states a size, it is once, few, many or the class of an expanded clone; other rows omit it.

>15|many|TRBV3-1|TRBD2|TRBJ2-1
TGTGCCAGCAGCCAAGGGAGCGGGAGTATAAATGAGCAGTTCTTC
CASSQGSGSINEQFF
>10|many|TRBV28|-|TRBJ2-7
TGTGCCATAGGAGCGTACGAGCAGTACTTC
CAIGAYEQYF
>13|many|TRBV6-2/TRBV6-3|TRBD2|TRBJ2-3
TGTGCCAGCAGAGGGACTAGCGGAGATACGCAGTATTTT
CASRGTSGDTQYF
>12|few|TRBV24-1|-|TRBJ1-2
TGTGCCACCAGTGACCGCAGGGAGGGCTACACCTTC
CATSDRREGYTF
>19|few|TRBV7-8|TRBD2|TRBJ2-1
TGTGCCAGCAGAAATACTGGACTAGCGGGAGGGCGAAAGTACAATGAGCAGTTCTTC
CASRNTGLAGGRKYNEQFF
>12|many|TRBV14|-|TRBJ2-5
TGTGCCAGCAGCCAAGAAATGGAGACCCAGTACTTC
CASSQEMETQYF
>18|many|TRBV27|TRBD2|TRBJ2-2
TGTGCCAGCAGTTTATCGGGTACTAGCGGGAGGGTCACCGGGGAGCTGTTTTTT
CASSLSGTSGRVTGELFF
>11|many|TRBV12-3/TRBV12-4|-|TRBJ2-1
TGTGCCAGCAGTTTAAGCGGTGAGCAGTTCTTC
CASSLSGEQFF
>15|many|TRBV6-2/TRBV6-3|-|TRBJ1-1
TGTGCCAGCAGCCACGGGACTGGCGGGGAGACTGAAGCTTTCTTT
CASSHGTGGETEAFF
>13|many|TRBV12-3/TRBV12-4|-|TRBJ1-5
TGTGCCAGCAGGCCTAATGACTATACGCCCCAGCATTTT
CASRPNDYTPQHF
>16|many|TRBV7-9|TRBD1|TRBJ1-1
TGTGCCAGCAGCATACCGGGACAGGGGGCGCGTACTGAAGCTTTCTTT
CASSIPGQGARTEAFF
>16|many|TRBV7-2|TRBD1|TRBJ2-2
TGTGCCAGCAGCCCACGGACAGGGGGGAACACCGGGGAGCTGTTTTTT
CASSPRTGGNTGELFF
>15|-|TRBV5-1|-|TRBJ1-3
TGCGCCAGCAGCGATCGAAGGAGCTCTGGAAACACCATATATTTT
CASSDRRSSGNTIYF
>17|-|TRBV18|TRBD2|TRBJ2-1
TGTGCCAGCTCACTACAAGAACTAGCGGCGGGTTACAATGAGCAGTTCTTC
CASSLQELAAGYNEQFF
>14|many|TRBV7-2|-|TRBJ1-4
TGTGCCAGCAGCTTAGTGCCCCGTAATGAAAAACTGTTTTTT
CASSLVPRNEKLFF
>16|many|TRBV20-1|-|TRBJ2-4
TGCAGTGCTCCAATGCCGGGGAGGGGGCCCAAAAACATTCAGTACTTC
CSAPMPGRGPKNIQYF
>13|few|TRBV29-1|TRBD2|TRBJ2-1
TGCAGCGTTGGGCGGGGGGTAAGGGATGAGCAGTTCTTC
CSVGRGVRDEQFF
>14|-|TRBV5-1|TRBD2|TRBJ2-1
TGCGCCAGCAGCTGGGCCCCGGGACTACTAGAGCAGTTCTTC
CASSWAPGLLEQFF
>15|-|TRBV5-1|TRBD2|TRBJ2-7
TGCGCCAGCAGCTACTCCGGGACTATTACCTACGAGCAGTACTTC
CASSYSGTITYEQYF
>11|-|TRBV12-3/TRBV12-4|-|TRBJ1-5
TGTGCCAGCAGTCTTTCAGGACCCCAGCATTTT
CASSLSGPQHF
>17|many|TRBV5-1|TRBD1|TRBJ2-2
TGCGCCAGCAGCTGGGAGGACAGGGCCGGCGGCACCGGGGAGCTGTTTTTT
CASSWEDRAGGTGELFF
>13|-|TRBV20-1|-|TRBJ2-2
TGCAGTGCAGGACCAGGGACCACCGGGGAGCTGTTTTTT
CSAGPGTTGELFF
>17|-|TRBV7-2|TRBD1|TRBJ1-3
TGTGCCAGCAGCACCAGACAGGGGACCTTCTCTGGAAACACCATATATTTT
CASSTRQGTFSGNTIYF
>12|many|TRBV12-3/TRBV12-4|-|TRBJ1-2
TGTGCCAGCAGTTTAGGCAAGGATGGCTACACCTTC
CASSLGKDGYTF
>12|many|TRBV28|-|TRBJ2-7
TGTGCCAGCAGTTTAGTTCGGAAAGAGCAGTACTTC
CASSLVRKEQYF
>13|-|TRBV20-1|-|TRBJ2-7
TGCAGTGCTCCCGGGACCTACCTCCACGAGCAGTACTTC
CSAPGTYLHEQYF
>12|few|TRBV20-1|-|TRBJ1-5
TGCAGTGCTAGTGGTGGGGATCAGCCCCAGCATTTT
CSASGGDQPQHF
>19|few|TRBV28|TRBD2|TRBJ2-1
TGTGCCAGCAGTTTATACCCCCCGGGACTAGCGGGAGTATACAATGAGCAGTTCTTC
CASSLYPPGLAGVYNEQFF
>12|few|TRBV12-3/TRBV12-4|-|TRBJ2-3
TGTGCCAGCATTGGGGGAACCGATACGCAGTATTTT
CASIGGTDTQYF
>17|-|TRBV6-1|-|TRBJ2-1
TGTGCCAGCAGTGGGACAGTTAGTGTCACCTCCTACAATGAGCAGTTCTTC
CASSGTVSVTSYNEQFF
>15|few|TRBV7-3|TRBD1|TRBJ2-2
TGTGCCAGCAGCGCGGACAGGGGATATACCGGGGAGCTGTTTTTT
CASSADRGYTGELFF
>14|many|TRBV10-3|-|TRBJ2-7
TGTGCCACCACGGAAATAGCGGAACTCTACGAGCAGTACTTC
CATTEIAELYEQYF
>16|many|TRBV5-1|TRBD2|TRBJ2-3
TGCGCCAGCAGCTCCGGGGCAGCGGGGCCCACAGATACGCAGTATTTT
CASSSGAAGPTDTQYF